Included here is one T cell receptor (beta chain) sequence, with context. Its target is unknown. Germline CDR1 reads MNHEY; CDR2 reads SVGAGI. This CDR3 is built from 15 residues. V shed 5 bases and J shed 5 bases, with 18 bases lying between them. The record originates from a study of T-cell memory formation after mild COVID-19. Study-level background: TCR clusters largely stayed donor specific. General study points: Day 15 to 85 contracting clones showed balanced CD4/CD8; day 15 to 37 expanders favored CD4+.

TCR alpha and TCR beta cDNA libraries carrying sample barcodes and UMIs were produced by 5'RACE using constant-segment primers. TCRdb re-analysed the 5' RACE reads in MiXCR, keeping a single row per CDR3 protein. The table lists around 300,000 distinct CDR3 sequences, roughly an eighth of them singletons. Sequencing was performed on PBMCs or a T cell subset sorted from them (not recorded which). The clonotype comes from a man aged 18 to 30 who had mild COVID-19 (a few samples of this study predate the infection). Cell type and time point are not known. V and J are TRBV6-5 and TRBJ2-5; D is unclear. CDR3 DNA: TGTGCCAGCAGTCAAAGTCCTCCTTTGTCGGAGACCCAGTACTTC. The encoded protein is CASSQSPPLSETQYF.